One and the same sample provided the 26 T cell receptor beta chains below, sequenced in a study of blood T cell repertoires in COVID-19. Assay: immunoSEQ multiplex PCR; the TCRdb copy retains only in-frame clones and omits some. Of about 370,000 clones in the sample, roughly 90% are singletons; the top ten hold about 2.9%. Specimen: peripheral blood. All receptors come from a woman in her 30s with COVID-19, enrolled during active disease.

This clone was seen a handful of times. J is TRBJ1-1 and V is TRBV6-1, with D possibly matching TRBD1 (6 bases). Germline V gene lookup returns CDR1 MNHNS and CDR2 SASEGT. V shed 2 bases and J shed 3 bases, with 13 bases lying between them. CDR3 length: 15 amino acids. CDR3 amino acids: CASSELAGADTEAFF. The CDR3 coding sequence is TGTGCCAGCAGTGAATTGGCGGGGGCGGACACTGAAGCTTTCTTT.

V gene TRBV4-1 combines with J gene TRBJ1-2; no reliable D call. The V end lost 4 bases, the J end lost 4 bases, and 7 bases lay between the germline ends. Germline V gene data show CDR1 as MGHRA and CDR2 as YSYEKL. This CDR3 region has 12 residues. The CDR3 loop is CASSPGSYGYTF. The DNA of the CDR3 is TGCGCCAGCAGCCCGGGGTCCTATGGCTACACCTTC.

This chain uses TRBV18 with TRBJ1-1, with 10 bases identical to TRBD1. The CDR3 consists of 15 residues. Germline V CDR1 and CDR2: KGHSH, LQKENI. With 3 bases clipped from V and 5 bases from J, the junction kept 6 bases outside the gene matches. The CDR3 spells CASSPDRGPGTEAFF. In nucleotides, the CDR3 is TGTGCCAGCTCACCCGACAGGGGGCCAGGAACTGAAGCTTTCTTT.

The CDR3 sequence is CASRGGVNTEAFF. The CDR3 coding sequence is TGTGCCAGCAGGGGGGGGGTGAACACTGAAGCTTTCTTT. This chain connects TRBV2 to TRBJ1-1; D perhaps matches TRBD1 (5 bases). The ends were cut back, 6 bases at V and 0 bases at J, with 8 bases in the middle. The CDR3 has 13 residues. The V gene's germline CDR1 is SNHLY and CDR2 FYNNEI.

The chain carries TRBV4-1 and TRBJ2-1, with TRBD1 matching over 9 bases. The CDR3 runs 15 residues. From germline, CDR1 is MGHRA and CDR2 YSYEKL. J was trimmed by 8 bases and V by 0 bases; bases with no gene match: 5. CDR3 nucleotide sequence: TGCGCCAGCAGCCAAGAGGGACAGGGTATGTATGAGCAGTTCTTC. Residues: CASSQEGQGMYEQFF.

The rearrangement uses TRBV6-6 and TRBJ1-1; D gene ambiguous. Germline V gene lookup returns CDR1 MNHNY and CDR2 SVGAGI (reference sequence). V was cut by 5 bases and J by 7 bases, with 8 bases left in between. This CDR3 is 11 amino acids long. The CDR3 bases are TGTGCCAGCAGTGGGGAGGGTGAAGCTTTCTTT. It codes for CASSGEGEAFF.

The genes are TRBV5-1 and TRBJ2-5; 12 positions match TRBD2. J was trimmed by 2 bases and V by 4 bases; bases with no gene match: 6. This CDR3 contains 16 residues. Germline CDR1 reads SGHRS; CDR2 reads YFSETQ. CDR3 bases: TGCGCCAGCAGCCGAACTAGCGGGGGGCTTCAAGAGACCCAGTACTTC. This codes for CASSRTSGGLQETQYF.

The J gene is TRBJ2-5, the V gene TRBV29-1, with D possibly matching TRBD2 (5 bases). V shed 3 bases and J shed 0 bases, with 5 bases lying between them. Germline CDR1 and CDR2: SQVTM and ANQGSEA. This CDR3 spans 12 amino acids. CDR3 amino acids: CSVERDQETQYF. The CDR3 coding sequence is TGCAGCGTTGAGCGGGACCAAGAGACCCAGTACTTC.

V and J are TRBV6-4 and TRBJ1-1; 9 bases map to TRBD1. Germline CDR1 and CDR2: MRHNA and SNTAGT. The CDR3 extends over 14 amino acids. The V and J ends lost 5 bases and 4 bases, in that order; junction bases with no gene match: 5. CDR3 in DNA: TGTGCCAGCAGTCTAATGGACAGGGGCACTGAAGCTTTCTTT. It encodes CASSLMDRGTEAFF.

This sequence joins TRBV11-3 and TRBJ2-1; D not certain. This CDR3 is 14 amino acids long. V was shortened by 1 base and J by 9 bases, with 13 bases between the two germline ends. Germline-derived CDR1 and CDR2 are SGHNT and YENEEA. CDR3 nucleotides: TGTGCCAGCAGCTTAGGGCCCCTCGGCGGTGAGCAGTTCTTC. Its protein is CASSLGPLGGEQFF.

The rearrangement joins TRBV5-4 to TRBJ2-7; the match to TRBD1 covers 8 bases. Germline loops: CDR1 SGHNT, CDR2 YYREEE (reference sequence). J lost 4 bases, V lost 4 bases, and 13 bases had no gene match. The CDR3 loop spans 16 amino acids. CDR3: CASSPRGTGGLYEQYF. The CDR3 DNA reads TGTGCCAGCAGCCCACGGGGCACAGGGGGACTTTACGAGCAGTACTTC. The variable domain in full, completed from reference TRBV5-4 and TRBJ2-7, reads ETGVTQSPTHLIKTRGQQVTLRCSSQSGHNTVSWYQQALGQGPQFIFQYYREEENGRGNFPPRFSGLQFPNYSSELNVNALELDDSALYLCASSPRGTGGLYEQYFGPGTRLTVT.

The V gene is TRBV18, the J gene TRBJ2-3; D is unclear. The CDR3 length is 16 residues. CDR1 and CDR2 from the germline V gene are KGHSH and LQKENI. With 2 bases removed from V and 0 bases from J, the gap between germline ends came to 12 bases. CDR3 in amino acids: CASSPTTTRSTDTQYF. For the CDR3, the DNA is TGTGCCAGCTCACCAACGACGACGAGGAGCACAGATACGCAGTATTTT.

This clone was seen just once. The V call is TRBV6-5, the J call TRBJ1-2, with no clear D. CDR1 is MNHEY, CDR2 SVGAGI, per germline. This CDR3 comprises 12 residues. V lost 4 bases and J 5 bases, leaving 8 bases between the germline ends. This CDR3 reads CASSFRGYGYTF. In DNA, the CDR3 is TGTGCCAGCAGTTTTCGGGGATATGGCTACACCTTC.

The chain employs TRBV12-3 or TRBV12-4 and TRBJ2-3, with 7 nucleotides matching TRBD2. This CDR3 contains 12 residues. Trimming cost V 3 bases and J 8 bases; bases outside gene matches: 2. The CDR3 region has the DNA TGTGCCAGCAGTTTTATAGCGGGTACGCAGTATTTT. Protein sequence: CASSFIAGTQYF.

This CDR3 is CAISESDRGEGNQPQHF. The DNA for the CDR3 is TGTGCCATCAGTGAGTCGGACAGGGGGGAAGGCAATCAGCCCCAGCATTTT. V gene TRBV10-3 combines with J gene TRBJ1-5, with TRBD1 matching over 10 bases. The CDR3 consists of 17 residues. CDR1 ENHRY and CDR2 SYGVKD come from the germline V gene. Losses at the gene ends were 0 bases for V and 2 bases for J; bases not matched to a gene: 4.

The table lists this clone with a count of one. The chain employs TRBV5-6 and TRBJ2-5; perhaps TRBD1 as D (5 bases). Trimming left V 0 bases short and J 0 bases short, with 12 bases between. CDR3 size: 16 residues. Germline loops: CDR1 SGHDT, CDR2 YYEEEE. Here the CDR3 reads CASSLDRGSYQETQYF. As DNA, the CDR3 is TGTGCCAGCAGCTTGGATAGGGGATCGTACCAAGAGACCCAGTACTTC. Complete variable domain (other parts from reference TRBV5-6 and TRBJ2-5): DAGVTQSPTHLIKTRGQQVTLRCSPKSGHDTVSWYQQALGQGPQFIFQYYEEEERQRGNFPDRFSGHQFPNYSSELNVNALLLGDSALYLCASSLDRGSYQETQYFGPGTRLLVL.

The gene calls are TRBV5-8 and TRBJ1-1; D is perhaps TRBD1 (6 bases). The CDR3 extends over 14 amino acids. Germline V gene lookup returns CDR1 SGHTS and CDR2 YDEGEE. Trimming cost V 5 bases and J 7 bases, with 18 bases left between them. The CDR3 sequence: CASRHQGPYIEAFF. The CDR3 nucleotides read TGTGCCAGCAGACACCAGGGGCCGTATATTGAAGCTTTCTTT.

This chain joins TRBV27 and TRBJ1-4; TRBD1 matches at 10 bases. After removal of 2 bases from V and 8 bases from J, the junction contained 5 bases not matched to a gene. This CDR3 comprises 15 residues. Germline-derived CDR1 and CDR2 are MNHEY and SMNVEV (reference sequence). In DNA, the CDR3 is TGTGCCAGCAGTTTACAGGGACAGGGGACGGAAAAACTGTTTTTT. Its translation: CASSLQGQGTEKLFF.

The gene calls are TRBV5-1 and TRBJ2-3; D might be TRBD1 (6 bases). The CDR3 is 16 amino acids. V shed 2 bases and J shed 4 bases, with 17 bases lying between them. Germline V gene sequence: CDR1 SGHRS, CDR2 YFSETQ. CDR3: CASSLTGSGRPDTQYF. CDR3 coding DNA: TGCGCCAGCAGCTTAACAGGGTCGGGACGGCCAGATACGCAGTATTTT.

The chain uses TRBV12-5 and TRBJ1-2; D not resolved. The V gene lost 8 bases and the J gene lost 6 bases, with 10 bases spanning the gap. This CDR3 has 11 amino acids. Per the germline V gene, CDR1 is LGHNT and CDR2 is FRNRAP. CDR3 nucleotide sequence: TGTGCTAGTAACCGGGATGATGGCTACACCTTC. Translated: CASNRDDGYTF.

The chain links TRBV4-1 to TRBJ2-7; D might be TRBD1 (5 bases). This CDR3 has 14 residues. Germline V gene data show CDR1 as MGHRA and CDR2 as YSYEKL. The germline V and J ends were trimmed by 1 base and 3 bases, with 10 bases remaining between them. CDR3 bases: TGCGCCAGCAGCCAAGCTGTGGACATCTACGAGCAGTACGTC. It encodes CASSQAVDIYEQYV.

The V gene is TRBV6-6, the J gene TRBJ1-2; TRBD1 aligns across 7 bases. CDR3 length equals 19 residues. The V segment lost 5 bases and the J segment 0 bases; nucleotides outside the gene matches: 18. Germline loops: CDR1 MNHNY, CDR2 SVGAGI (reference sequence). CDR3: CASSPRWAGGGGANYGYTF. CDR3 in DNA: TGTGCCAGCAGTCCACGGTGGGCAGGGGGAGGAGGAGCTAACTATGGCTACACCTTC.

The rearrangement joins TRBV4-3 to TRBJ1-6; 7 bases line up with TRBD1. CDR1 is LGHNA and CDR2 is YSLEER in the germline V gene. J gave up 9 bases and V 5 bases, and 10 bases lay outside the gene matches. The CDR3 is 15 residues long. This CDR3 reads CASSAQQGSGSPLHF. Written as DNA, the CDR3 is TGCGCCAGCAGCGCCCAACAGGGGTCAGGTTCACCCCTCCACTTT.

The chain employs TRBV5-4 and TRBJ1-4, with D unclear. There are 16 residues in the CDR3. V was cut by 4 bases and J by 3 bases, with 16 bases left in between. Germline CDR1 reads SGHNT; CDR2 reads YYREEE (reference sequence). The CDR3 region has the DNA TGTGCCAGCAGCACCGGAACGGACTTGGCTAATGAAAAACTGTTTTTT. This translates into CASSTGTDLANEKLFF.

CDR3: CASSRGQPNTEAFF. CDR3 bases: TGCGCCAGCAGTAGGGGACAACCGAACACTGAAGCTTTCTTT. This rearrangement joins TRBV10-2 to TRBJ1-1; TRBD1 is a possible D gene (6 bases). This CDR3 contains 14 residues. Germline V gene sequence: CDR1 WSHSY, CDR2 SAAADI. With 5 bases removed from V and 1 base from J, the gap between germline ends came to 11 bases.

The V call is TRBV7-9, the J call TRBJ2-1; TRBD2 aligns across 10 bases. The ends lost 5 bases at V and 8 bases at J; junction bases unmatched: 12. The CDR3 covers 16 residues. Germline values: CDR1 SEHNR, CDR2 FQNEAQ (reference sequence). The CDR3 loop is CASSTYSSGRAHEQFF. The CDR3 nucleotides are TGTGCCAGCAGCACCTACTCAAGCGGGAGGGCGCATGAGCAGTTCTTC.